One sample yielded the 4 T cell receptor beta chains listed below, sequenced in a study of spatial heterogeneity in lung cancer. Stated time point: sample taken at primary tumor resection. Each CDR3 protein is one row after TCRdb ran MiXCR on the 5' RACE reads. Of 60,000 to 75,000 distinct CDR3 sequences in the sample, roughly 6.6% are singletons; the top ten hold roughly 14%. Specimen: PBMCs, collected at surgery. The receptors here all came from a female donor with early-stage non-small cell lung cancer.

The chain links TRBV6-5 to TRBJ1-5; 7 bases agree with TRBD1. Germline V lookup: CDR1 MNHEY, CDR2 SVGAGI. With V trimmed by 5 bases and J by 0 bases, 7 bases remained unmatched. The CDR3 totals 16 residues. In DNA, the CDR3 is TGTGCCAGCAGTGTGACAGGGACCTATAGCAATCAGCCCCAGCATTTT. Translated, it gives CASSVTGTYSNQPQHF.

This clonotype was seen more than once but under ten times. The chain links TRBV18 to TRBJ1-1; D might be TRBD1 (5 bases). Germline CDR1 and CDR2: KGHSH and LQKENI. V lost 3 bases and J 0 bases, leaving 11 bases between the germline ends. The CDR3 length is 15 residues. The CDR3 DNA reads TGTGCCAGCTCACCCCAGACAGCCATGAACACTGAAGCTTTCTTT. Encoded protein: CASSPQTAMNTEAFF.

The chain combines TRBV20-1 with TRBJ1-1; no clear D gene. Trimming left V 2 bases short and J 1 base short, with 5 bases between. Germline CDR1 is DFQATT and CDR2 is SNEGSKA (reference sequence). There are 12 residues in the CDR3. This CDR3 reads CSARSGNTEAFF. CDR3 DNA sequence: TGCAGTGCTAGATCAGGGAACACTGAAGCTTTCTTT.

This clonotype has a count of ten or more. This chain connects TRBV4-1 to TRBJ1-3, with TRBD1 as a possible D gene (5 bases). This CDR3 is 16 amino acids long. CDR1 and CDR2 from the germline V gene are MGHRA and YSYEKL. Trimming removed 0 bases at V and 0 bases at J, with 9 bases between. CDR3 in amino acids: CASSQDGASSGNTIYF. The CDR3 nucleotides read TGCGCCAGCAGCCAAGATGGGGCGAGCTCTGGAAACACCATATATTTT.